This is a list of T cell receptor beta chains from one sample in a study of CD8 T cells in Susac syndrome. From the immunoSEQ multiplex PCR reads, TCRdb called clonotypes with MiXCR, one entry per CDR3 protein. The sample lists about 80,000 distinct CDR3 sequences; roughly 91% were seen once. Material: CD8+ T cells from PBMCs. These receptors all come from a human donor with multiple sclerosis. Each CDR3 is given with its conserved first and last residue. A D gene is named only where the DNA matches it firmly. The listing skips clone size in some rows; elsewhere it reads once, few, many or a size class.

>TRBJ2-7|TRBV6-2/TRBV6-3|-|-
CASSYPSVADGIPGRGYEQYF
TGTGCCAGCAGCTATCCCAGCGTCGCCGACGGGATCCCGGGCAGAGGCTACGAGCAGTACTTC
>TRBJ2-7|TRBV5-4|-|TRBD1
CASSSGTGDYYEQYF
TGTGCCAGCAGCTCCGGGACAGGTGACTACTACGAGCAGTACTTC
>TRBJ2-3|TRBV11-1|once|-
CASKTTGGSTDTQYF
TGTGCCAGCAAGACTACCGGAGGAAGCACAGATACGCAGTATTTT
>TRBJ1-5|TRBV9|-|-
CASSVGGADQPQHF
TGTGCCAGCAGCGTGGGGGGGGCCGATCAGCCCCAGCATTTT
>TRBJ1-4|TRBV19|-|TRBD1
CASTTGQTATNEKLFF
TGTGCCAGTACTACGGGACAGACCGCAACTAATGAAAAACTGTTTTTT
>TRBJ2-5|TRBV11-2|-|TRBD2
CASSFEAGTTQYF
TGTGCCAGCAGCTTTGAAGCGGGGACGACCCAGTACTTC
>TRBJ2-5|TRBV28|-|TRBD1
CASSWDSLGETQYF
TGTGCCAGCAGTTGGGACAGCCTGGGAGAGACCCAGTACTTC
>TRBJ1-2|TRBV28|-|-
CASSLSVLDYGYTF
TGTGCCAGCAGTTTATCTGTTCTGGACTATGGCTACACCTTC
>TRBJ1-1|TRBV11-2|-|-
CASSLDQWITEAFF
TGTGCCAGCAGCTTAGATCAGTGGATCACTGAAGCTTTCTTT
>TRBJ1-2|TRBV5-6|-|-
CASSLWRGPGYGYTF
TGTGCCAGCAGCTTGTGGCGGGGACCTGGCTATGGCTACACCTTC
>TRBJ2-5|TRBV28|-|TRBD2
CASSLSGGASPQETQYF
TGTGCCAGCAGTTTATCCGGGGGGGCGAGCCCCCAAGAGACCCAGTACTTC
>TRBJ2-7|TRBV6-5|-|-
CASSYAATYEQYF
TGTGCCAGCAGTTACGCAGCGACCTACGAGCAGTACTTC
>TRBJ2-3|TRBV5-4|-|TRBD2
CASSSSGGSADTQYF
TGTGCCAGCAGCTCCTCCGGGGGGAGTGCAGATACGCAGTATTTT
>TRBJ2-3|TRBV6-5|once|TRBD2
CASSYSKFGTSGGRTDTQYF
TGTGCCAGCAGTTACTCGAAGTTCGGGACTAGCGGGGGGCGCACAGATACGCAGTATTTT
>TRBJ1-1|TRBV20-1|-|-
CSARPWGDTEAFF
TGCAGTGCTAGACCCTGGGGGGACACTGAAGCTTTCTTT
>TRBJ2-1|TRBV10-3|-|TRBD2
CAISEYGRYNEQFF
TGTGCCATCAGTGAATACGGGAGGTACAATGAGCAGTTCTTC
>TRBJ2-7|TRBV12-3/TRBV12-4|-|-
CASSLAQSYEQYF
TGTGCCAGCAGTTTAGCCCAGAGCTACGAGCAGTACTTC
>TRBJ2-7|TRBV14|-|-
CASSPVTGSTYEQYF
TGTGCCAGCAGCCCCGTGACAGGAAGTACCTACGAGCAGTACTTC
>TRBJ1-5|TRBV19|-|TRBD1
CASSRGDRVVSQPQHF
TGTGCCAGTAGTAGGGGAGACAGGGTTGTTAGTCAGCCCCAGCATTTT
>TRBJ2-5|TRBV27|-|TRBD2
CASSPGGKTQYF
TGTGCCAGCAGCCCGGGGGGTAAGACCCAGTACTTC
>TRBJ2-2|TRBV14|-|-
CASSARTRTPGELFF
TGTGCCAGCAGCGCCCGGACGAGAACCCCCGGGGAGCTGTTTTTT
>TRBJ2-7|TRBV28|-|TRBD2
CASSSPHLTGTSGGDYEQYF
TGTGCCAGCAGTTCCCCTCACTTAACCGGGACTAGCGGGGGGGACTACGAGCAGTACTTC
>TRBJ1-2|TRBV2|-|-
CASRTRDIPNYGYTF
TGTGCCAGCAGGACGCGGGACATTCCTAACTATGGCTACACCTTC
>TRBJ2-7|TRBV12-5|once|TRBD1
CASGFGTAYEQYF
TGTGCTAGTGGTTTCGGGACAGCCTACGAGCAGTACTTC
>TRBJ2-7|TRBV5-5|-|-
CASRGVEQYF
TGTGCCAGCAGAGGAGTTGAGCAGTACTTC
>TRBJ2-2|TRBV9|-|-
CASSSAGELFF
TGTGCCAGCTCAAGCGCCGGGGAGCTGTTTTTT
>TRBJ1-6|TRBV27|-|-
CASSLYDARAGSPLHF
TGTGCCAGCAGTTTATACGATGCGAGGGCAGGATCACCCCTCCACTTT
>TRBJ1-1|TRBV3-1|-|-
CASRKLAEGRTTEAFF
TGTGCCAGCCGCAAACTGGCTGAAGGGAGGACAACTGAAGCTTTCTTT
>TRBJ2-1|TRBV28|-|-
CASSVKSWNEQFF
TGTGCCAGCAGTGTAAAGTCTTGGAATGAGCAGTTCTTC
>TRBJ1-2|TRBV13|-|-
CASSLGGGTGYTF
TGTGCCAGCAGCTTAGGCGGCGGAACCGGCTACACCTTC
>TRBJ2-5|TRBV6-1|once|TRBD1
CASRGLGTGSVGLGETQYF
TGTGCCAGCAGGGGTCTAGGGACAGGTAGCGTCGGATTAGGAGAGACCCAGTACTTC
>TRBJ2-5|TRBV4-1|-|-
CASSQVLRRGTQYF
TGCGCCAGCAGCCAAGTCTTACGGAGGGGGACCCAGTACTTC
>TRBJ2-1|TRBV9|-|TRBD2
CASSVGAGENEQFF
TGTGCCAGCAGCGTAGGAGCGGGAGAGAATGAGCAGTTCTTC
>TRBJ2-5|TRBV20-1|once|TRBD1
CSARDLTGEETQYF
TGCAGTGCTAGAGATCTCACAGGGGAAGAGACCCAGTACTTC
>TRBJ1-1|TRBV5-4|once|-
CASSPTGMNTEAFF
TGTGCCAGCAGTCCGACAGGTATGAACACTGAAGCTTTCTTT
>TRBJ2-1|TRBV5-1|-|TRBD2
CASSFSLAGSYNEQFF
TGCGCCAGCAGCTTTAGTCTAGCGGGATCTTACAATGAGCAGTTCTTC
>TRBJ1-5|TRBV11-2|-|-
CASSLDRFSNQPQHF
TGTGCCAGCAGCCTAGACAGGTTTAGCAATCAGCCCCAGCATTTT
>TRBJ2-7|TRBV4-1|-|-
CASSQDTAGDYEQYF
TGCGCCAGCAGCCAAGATACTGCAGGGGATTACGAGCAGTACTTC
>TRBJ2-7|TRBV2|-|TRBD2
CATTSGQPYEQYF
TGTGCCACCACTAGCGGCCAACCCTACGAGCAGTACTTC
>TRBJ1-1|TRBV6-5|-|-
CASSMGTMNTEAFF
TGTGCCAGCAGTATGGGGACAATGAACACTGAAGCTTTCTTT
>TRBJ1-1|TRBV9|-|TRBD1
CASSARDSLNTEAFF
TGTGCCAGCAGCGCCAGGGACAGCCTGAACACTGAAGCTTTCTTT
>TRBJ1-2|TRBV6-2/TRBV6-3|-|-
CASSYSILSGDYGYTF
TGTGCCAGCAGTTACTCGATACTTTCTGGGGACTATGGCTACACCTTC
>TRBJ1-1|TRBV4-2|-|-
CASSQEGGLNTEAFF
TGTGCCAGCAGCCAAGAAGGCGGACTGAACACTGAAGCTTTCTTT
>TRBJ2-5|TRBV3-1|few|-
CASSRLTRGEETQYF
TGTGCCAGCAGCCGACTGACTAGAGGGGAAGAGACCCAGTACTTC
>TRBJ2-2|TRBV7-3|once|-
CASSLGDNTGELFF
TGTGCCAGCAGCTTAGGGGATAACACCGGGGAGCTGTTTTTT
>TRBJ2-5|TRBV12-3/TRBV12-4|-|-
CASSLRDYQETQYF
TGTGCCAGCAGTCTCCGGGACTACCAAGAGACCCAGTACTTC
>TRBJ2-6|TRBV9|-|-
CASRGANVLTF
TGTGCCAGCAGGGGGGCCAACGTCCTGACTTTC
>TRBJ2-1|TRBV5-6|-|-
CASSLANEQFF
TGTGCCAGCAGCTTGGCAAATGAGCAGTTCTTC
>TRBJ2-5|TRBV29-1|-|-
CSAMVFRPPKETQYF
TGCAGCGCTATGGTGTTTCGGCCCCCTAAAGAGACCCAGTACTTC